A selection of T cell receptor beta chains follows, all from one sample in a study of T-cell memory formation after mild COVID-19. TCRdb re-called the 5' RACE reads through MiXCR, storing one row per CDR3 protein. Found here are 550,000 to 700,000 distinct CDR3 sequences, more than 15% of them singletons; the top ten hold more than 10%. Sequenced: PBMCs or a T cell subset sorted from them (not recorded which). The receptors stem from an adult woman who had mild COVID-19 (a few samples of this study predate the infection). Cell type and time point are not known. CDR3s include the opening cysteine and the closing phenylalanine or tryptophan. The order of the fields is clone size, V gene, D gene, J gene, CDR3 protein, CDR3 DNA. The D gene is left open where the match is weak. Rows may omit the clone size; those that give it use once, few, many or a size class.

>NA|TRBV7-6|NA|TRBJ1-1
CASSLSPGPTEAFF
TGTGCCAGCAGCTTATCCCCAGGGCCTACTGAAGCTTTCTTT
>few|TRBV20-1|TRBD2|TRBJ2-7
CSATTSGVSYEQYF
TGCAGTGCCACCACTAGCGGGGTCTCCTACGAGCAGTACTTC
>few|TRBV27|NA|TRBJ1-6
CASSSWAPVNSPLHF
TGTGCCAGCAGTTCGTGGGCCCCGGTGAATTCACCCCTCCACTTT
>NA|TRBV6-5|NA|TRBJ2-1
CASTPGPWNEQFF
TGTGCCAGCACTCCGGGTCCGTGGAATGAGCAGTTCTTC
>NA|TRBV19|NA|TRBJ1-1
CASTKGGSVRPEAFF
TGTGCCAGTACCAAGGGGGGCTCGGTCCGTCCTGAAGCTTTCTTT
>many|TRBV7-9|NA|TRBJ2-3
CASSFLTDTQYF
TGTGCCAGCAGCTTCTTAACAGATACGCAGTATTTT
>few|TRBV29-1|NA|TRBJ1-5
CSVAVDGLQPQHF
TGCAGCGTTGCTGTTGATGGACTTCAGCCCCAGCATTTT
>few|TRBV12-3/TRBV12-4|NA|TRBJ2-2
CASSHPGRQNTGELFF
TGTGCCAGCAGTCACCCGGGACGCCAGAACACCGGGGAGCTGTTTTTT
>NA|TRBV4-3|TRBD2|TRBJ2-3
CASSQDRGGRADTQYF
TGCGCCAGCAGCCAAGATAGGGGCGGGAGGGCAGATACGCAGTATTTT
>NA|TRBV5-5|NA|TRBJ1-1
CASSSGLGGNTEAFF
TGTGCCAGCAGCTCAGGCCTGGGGGGAAACACTGAAGCTTTCTTT
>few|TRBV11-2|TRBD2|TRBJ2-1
CASSLGRGRSRSNEQFF
TGTGCCAGCAGCTTAGGCCGCGGGAGGTCCAGGTCCAATGAGCAGTTCTTC
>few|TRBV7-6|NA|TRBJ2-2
CASSLTRRTVTTGELFF
TGTGCCAGCAGCTTAACCCGCCGGACTGTAACCACCGGGGAGCTGTTTTTT
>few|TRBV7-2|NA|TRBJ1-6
CASSFSGLAPLHF
TGTGCCAGCAGCTTCTCGGGATTAGCTCCCCTCCACTTT